Included here is one T cell receptor beta chain sequence, with context. The assay was immunoSEQ multiplex PCR, and TCRdb's table has in-frame clones only and misses some. The sample lists roughly 220,000 clones, 90% occurring once. The sample originates from a study of blood T cell repertoires in COVID-19. Germline V CDR1 and CDR2: SGHKS, YYEKEE (reference sequence). Trimming removed 3 bases from V and 5 bases from J; junction bases left unmatched: 15. CDR3 size: 17 residues. This TCR derives from a man in his thirties or forties who had been exposed to COVID-19. The specimen was PBMCs or T cells enriched from blood (not recorded which). The genes are TRBV5-5 and TRBJ2-5, with 8 bases fitting TRBD1. The DNA of the CDR3 is TGTGCCAGCAGCTCCATGCCAGGGGGCTTGATCATGGAGACCCAGTACTTC. Amino acid sequence: CASSSMPGGLIMETQYF.